Following are 29 T cell receptor beta chains from one sample sequenced in a study of Tregs in tolerant kidney transplant recipients. The assay was immunoSEQ multiplex PCR, and TCRdb's table has in-frame clones only and misses some. Among roughly 10,000 clones listed, approximately 89% were seen once. No antigen is known for these receptors. The specimen was Tregs from blood cultured with allogeneic cells, collected before the transplant. All receptors come from a human patient who received a combined kidney and bone marrow transplant.

This chain's CDR3 is CAWSPTGVSNQPQHF. In DNA form, the CDR3 reads TGTGCCTGGTCACCGACAGGGGTCAGCAATCAGCCCCAGCATTTT. This rearrangement joins TRBV30 to TRBJ1-5; the match to TRBD1 covers 8 bases. Trimming at V came to 5 bases and at J to 1 base, leaving 7 bases not matched to a gene. The CDR3 has 15 amino acids. The germline gives CDR1 GTSNPN, CDR2 SVGIG (reference sequence).

The rearrangement uses TRBV5-1 and TRBJ1-5, with D unclear. The germline V gene has CDR1 SGHRS and CDR2 YFSETQ. V gave up 0 bases and J gave up 3 bases, with 7 bases separating them. This CDR3 is 14 amino acids long. Here the CDR3 reads CASSLGTNNQPQHF. As DNA, the CDR3 is TGCGCCAGCAGCTTGGGCACGAACAATCAGCCCCAGCATTTT.

V and J are TRBV9 and TRBJ2-1; D might be TRBD2 (7 bases). The CDR3 has 14 residues. The germline CDR1 and CDR2 sequences are SGDLS and YYNGEE. Trimming cost V 3 bases and J 4 bases, with 11 bases left between them. The CDR3 sequence: CASSGGGGYNEQFF. The CDR3 DNA reads TGTGCCAGCAGCGGAGGGGGGGGGTACAATGAGCAGTTCTTC.

The chain carries TRBV9 and TRBJ2-3, with D possibly called TRBD1 or TRBD2 (6 bases each). The CDR3 spans 16 residues. From germline, CDR1 is SGDLS and CDR2 YYNGEE. V dropped 0 bases and J dropped 2 bases, with 13 bases sitting between them. The CDR3 loop is CASSVETGAHTDTQYF. CDR3 in DNA: TGTGCCAGCAGCGTAGAAACGGGGGCCCACACAGATACGCAGTATTTT.

This clone has a single count. The V gene is TRBV5-4, the J gene TRBJ1-1, with TRBD1 identical over 7 bases. The CDR3 length is 14 residues. Germline CDR1 and CDR2: SGHNT and YYREEE (reference sequence). J lost 0 bases, V lost 7 bases, and 6 bases had no gene match. In DNA form, the CDR3 reads TGTGCCAGCCGACAAGGACAGGTGAACACTGAAGCTTTCTTT. Translation: CASRQGQVNTEAFF.

The gene calls are TRBV11-2 and TRBJ2-5, with 13 positions matching TRBD2. The CDR3 is 15 amino acids. CDR1 SGHAT and CDR2 FQNNGV come from the germline V gene. V shed 4 bases and J 9 bases; nucleotides not matched to a gene: 8. The CDR3 bases are TGTGCCAGCAGCTCGGGACTAGCGGGGCCTATGGCCCAGTACTTC. Protein product: CASSSGLAGPMAQYF.

This sequence joins TRBV28 and TRBJ2-5; 10 bases align to TRBD1. V lost 8 bases to trimming and J lost 4 bases; unmatched junction nucleotides: 13. CDR1 MDHEN and CDR2 SYDVKM come from the germline V gene. The CDR3 runs to 16 residues. The CDR3 sequence is CASLTKIRTGGETQYF. CDR3 DNA sequence: TGTGCCAGCCTGACAAAGATTAGGACAGGGGGAGAGACCCAGTACTTC.

This clone was counted once. V is TRBV7-2 and J is TRBJ1-6, with 8 bases lining up with TRBD1. The ends lost 3 bases at V and 8 bases at J; junction bases unmatched: 9. CDR1 is SGHTA and CDR2 is FQGNSA in the germline V gene. The CDR3 runs 16 residues. CDR3 sequence: CASSFRTGPDYSPLHF. CDR3 nucleotide sequence: TGTGCCAGCAGCTTTCGGACAGGGCCCGATTATTCACCCCTCCACTTT.

The chain's CDR3 is CASRTDCGYTF. The CDR3 nucleotides read TGCGCCAGCAGGACGGACTGTGGCTACACCTTC. This rearrangement joins TRBV5-1 to TRBJ1-2; D unresolved. This CDR3 has 11 amino acids. V was cut by 5 bases and J by 7 bases, with 9 bases left in between. CDR1 SGHRS and CDR2 YFSETQ come from the germline V gene.

This clone has more than one count but fewer than ten. The V call is TRBV18, the J call TRBJ2-7; maybe TRBD2 (5 bases). Per the germline V gene, CDR1 is KGHSH and CDR2 is LQKENI. The CDR3 sequence is 14 residues long. The V and J ends lost 6 bases and 0 bases respectively, with 12 bases between them. CDR3 sequence: CASSPGENSYEQYF. CDR3 nucleotides: TGTGCCAGCTCCCCCGGGGAGAACTCCTACGAGCAGTACTTC.

The chain has TRBV5-6 and TRBJ2-7, with D possibly being TRBD2 (5 bases). Trimming left V 2 bases short and J 2 bases short, with 8 bases between. This CDR3 region has 13 residues. The germline V gene has CDR1 SGHDT and CDR2 YYEEEE. The CDR3 here is CASSFELAYEQYF. DNA of the CDR3: TGTGCCAGCAGCTTCGAACTAGCCTACGAGCAGTACTTC.

The V call is TRBV11-3, the J call TRBJ1-1; no firm D call. V gave up 5 bases and J gave up 3 bases, with 16 bases separating them. Germline values: CDR1 SGHNT, CDR2 YENEEA. This CDR3 region has 15 residues. CDR3 residues: CASSPFGGRDTEAFF. The CDR3 DNA sequence: TGTGCCAGCAGCCCCTTTGGAGGTAGAGACACTGAAGCTTTCTTT.

The chain links TRBV23-1 to TRBJ2-5, with D possibly TRBD2 on 5 matching bases. TRBV23-1 falls under the ORF class, with uncertain function. With 7 bases removed from V and 5 bases from J, the gap between germline ends came to 23 bases. The CDR3 spans 16 residues. The CDR3 region is CASIPPVGLFSETQYF. In DNA, the CDR3 is TGCGCCAGCATCCCGCCGGTAGGACTTTTTTCGGAGACCCAGTACTTC.

Comments on this clone: Other DNA sequences from this sample encode an identical CDR3 as well. The rearrangement links TRBV4-1 to TRBJ1-2; D not resolved. Per germline, CDR1 MGHRA and CDR2 YSYEKL. The CDR3 is made up of 12 amino acids. Trimming cost V 0 bases and J 8 bases, with 7 bases left between them. The CDR3 spells CASSQDAGGYTF. The CDR3 DNA sequence: TGCGCCAGCAGCCAAGATGCAGGAGGCTACACCTTC.

V is TRBV7-2 and J is TRBJ2-7; D ambiguous. CDR1 is SGHTA, CDR2 FQGNSA, per germline. V was trimmed by 2 bases and J by 3 bases, leaving 5 bases between them. This CDR3 is 12 amino acids long. As DNA, the CDR3 is TGTGCCAGCAGCTTAATGTACTACGAGCAGTACTTC. Protein sequence: CASSLMYYEQYF.

The V gene is TRBV4-1, the J gene TRBJ1-2; 8 bases map to TRBD1. Per germline, CDR1 MGHRA and CDR2 YSYEKL. Trimming cost V 0 bases and J 8 bases; bases outside gene matches: 14. CDR3 length: 17 amino acids. CDR3: CASSQDPQGQALLGYTF. For the CDR3, the DNA is TGCGCCAGCAGCCAAGATCCCCAGGGACAGGCGCTATTAGGCTACACCTTC.

This clone was seen only a few times. The chain couples TRBV2 to TRBJ1-2; D gene unclear. This CDR3 has 12 residues. The germline gives CDR1 SNHLY, CDR2 FYNNEI. V gave up 6 bases and J gave up 4 bases, with 9 bases separating them. The CDR3 spells CASRLGTYGYTF. The CDR3, as DNA: TGTGCCAGCAGACTGGGAACCTATGGCTACACCTTC.

The chain combines TRBV7-8 with TRBJ2-4, with D maybe TRBD1 (5 bases). Germline V CDR1 and CDR2: SGHVS, FQNEAQ. V was shortened by 6 bases and J by 0 bases, with 15 bases between the two germline ends. CDR3 size: 16 residues. The CDR3 nucleotides read TGTGCCAGCAGTCGACAGTCTCTACTAGCCAAAAACATTCAGTACTTC. This encodes CASSRQSLLAKNIQYF.

This chain joins TRBV19 and TRBJ1-6; D is possibly TRBD1 (5 bases). V lost 5 bases and J lost 5, with 16 bases in between. Germline V gene data show CDR1 as LNHDA and CDR2 as SQIVND (reference sequence). The length of the CDR3 is 16 residues. This CDR3 reads CASSLLGDGHNSPLHF. The CDR3 nucleotides read TGTGCCAGTAGTCTCCTCGGGGACGGTCATAATTCACCCCTCCACTTT.

The chain links TRBV2 to TRBJ1-2; 11 bases fit TRBD1. CDR1 and CDR2 (germline): SNHLY, FYNNEI. Losses at the gene ends were 6 bases for V and 5 bases for J; bases not matched to a gene: 14. CDR3 length equals 17 residues. CDR3 amino acids: CASRESRTGGYWYGYTF. The CDR3 nucleotides read TGTGCCAGCAGGGAGAGTAGGACAGGGGGCTATTGGTATGGCTACACCTTC. The full variable domain, rest sourced from reference TRBV2 and TRBJ1-2, is EPEVTQTPSHQVTQMGQEVILRCVPISNHLYFYWYRQILGQKVEFLVSFYNNEISEKSEIFDDQFSVERPDGSNFTLKIRSTKLEDSAMYFCASRESRTGGYWYGYTFGSGTRLTVV.

The chain employs TRBV4-3 and TRBJ1-6; D is perhaps TRBD1 (5 bases). Germline V gives CDR1 LGHNA, CDR2 YSLEER. The CDR3 is made up of 14 amino acids. Trimming took off 0 bases at V and 8 bases at J, with 8 bases between the two ends. The CDR3, as DNA: TGCGCCAGCAGCCAAGACGTGGGGGATTCACCCCTCCACTTT. This translates into CASSQDVGDSPLHF.

J is TRBJ2-7 and V is TRBV29-1; 9 nucleotides match TRBD1. The trim removed 5 bases at V and 6 bases at J, leaving 8 bases unmatched. The CDR3 runs 13 residues. From germline, CDR1 is SQVTM and CDR2 ANQGSEA. CDR3 residues: CSVSSGQGSEQYF. CDR3 nucleotide sequence: TGCAGCGTTAGTTCGGGACAGGGCTCCGAGCAGTACTTC.

V usage is TRBV10-3 and J usage is TRBJ2-1, with 15 bases fitting TRBD2. The V gene's germline CDR1 is ENHRY and CDR2 SYGVKD. V gave up 4 bases and J gave up 8 bases; unmatched junction bases: 6. The length of the CDR3 is 16 residues. The CDR3 region has the DNA TGTGCCATCAGTGCGGGGACTAGCGGGGGGATAGATGAGCAGTTCTTC. It is translated as CAISAGTSGGIDEQFF.

This clone has a single count. An end of the junction does not agree with germline; a read error may underlie this. CDR3 in amino acids: CASSLGQGISGDNVLTF. In nucleotides, the CDR3 is TGCGCCAGCAGCTTGGGACAGGGGATCTCTGGGGACAACGTCCTGACTTTC. The chain joins TRBV5-1 to TRBJ2-6; 8 bases agree with TRBD1. The length of the CDR3 is 17 residues. Germline values: CDR1 SGHRS, CDR2 YFSETQ.

The V and J genes are TRBV19 and TRBJ1-2, with 8 bases lining up with TRBD1. The CDR3 extends over 14 amino acids. V dropped 5 bases and J dropped 8; count of bases not matched to a gene: 10. Germline-derived CDR1 and CDR2 are LNHDA and SQIVND (reference sequence). The DNA of the CDR3 is TGTGCCAGTAGTGTACCTGACAGGGGTAGAGGCTACACCTTC. It codes for CASSVPDRGRGYTF.

The V gene is TRBV28, the J gene TRBJ1-5, with unresolved D. V lost 5 bases and J 0 bases, leaving 11 bases between the germline ends. Germline V gene lookup returns CDR1 MDHEN and CDR2 SYDVKM. This CDR3 region has 15 residues. The CDR3 here is CASSPMIYSNQPQHF. CDR3 bases: TGTGCCAGCAGTCCTATGATATATAGCAATCAGCCCCAGCATTTT.

J is TRBJ2-7 and V is TRBV5-6, with D perhaps matching TRBD1 (5 bases). V lost 7 bases and J lost 3, with 20 bases in between. Germline CDR1 reads SGHDT; CDR2 reads YYEEEE. The CDR3 has 15 amino acids. CDR3 sequence: CASGQGRAGFYEQYF. The CDR3 region has the DNA TGTGCCAGCGGGCAGGGCAGGGCCGGGTTCTACGAGCAGTACTTC.

V and J are TRBV10-3 and TRBJ1-1; 7 bases agree with TRBD1. Germline-derived CDR1 and CDR2 are ENHRY and SYGVKD. This CDR3 spans 13 amino acids. With V trimmed by 3 bases and J by 10 bases, 8 bases remained unmatched. The CDR3 spells CAISERQGLGAFF. The CDR3 DNA reads as TGTGCCATCAGTGAACGACAGGGACTAGGAGCTTTCTTT.

The chain employs TRBV27 and TRBJ1-5, with D unresolved. CDR3 length: 15 residues. V was cut by 5 bases and J by 2 bases, with 13 bases left in between. Per the germline V gene, CDR1 is MNHEY and CDR2 is SMNVEV (reference sequence). In nucleotides, the CDR3 is TGTGCCAGCAGTCCCCAGAGGGCCCGCAATCAGCCCCAGCATTTT. The encoded protein is CASSPQRARNQPQHF.